One T cell receptor (beta chain) is described in this entry. The sample belongs to a study of blood T cell dynamics during melanoma immunotherapy. The time point was: pre-treatment baseline. Repertoires were generated with immunoSEQ multiplex PCR, while TCRdb's copy carries only in-frame clones and drops some. The sample contains approximately 7,000 clones, roughly 83% of which appear only once. The material was blood, obtained from a patient treated with checkpoint blockade. The TCR originated in a human donor with melanoma. Some clones in this sample may be carry-over from other donors' samples.

The CDR3 sequence is CASSFPGTTDTQYF. The CDR3 DNA follows: TGTGCCAGCAGCTTCCCAGGAACCACAGATACGCAGTATTTT. The V call is TRBV5-6, the J call TRBJ2-3; no reliable D call. Looked up from germline, CDR1 is SGHDT and CDR2 is YYEEEE. Trimming took off 2 bases at V and 2 bases at J, with 9 bases between the two ends. CDR3 length equals 14 residues.